The entry below gives a single TCR beta chain sequence along with its context. What it recognizes is unknown. Reverse transcription of extracted RNA yielded cDNA, which provided the sequencing template. Measured with immunoSEQ multiplex PCR; TCRdb has only the in-frame clones, and not every one. The sample has roughly 180,000 clones, about 53% seen once. The sample comes from a study of CD8+ T cells in alopecia areata. Study-wide context: Treatment of the treated patients consisted of oral tofacitinib, 5 to 10 mg twice daily.

Overall study results and limits: With tofacitinib ongoing, many expanded lesional clones persisted in both scalp and blood. Compared with normal scalp, lesional scalp had higher clonality and more expanded CD8+ clones.

The treatment was: oral pan-JAK inhibitor, 5-10 mg twice daily. Sequencing was performed on CD8+ T cells sorted from blood, taken at week 24, from a patient treated with tofacitinib. The receptor was isolated from a human donor with alopecia areata.

CDR3 region: CAITPDGGLNEQFF. CDR3 coding DNA: TGTGCCATCACCCCGGACGGGGGCCTTAATGAGCAGTTCTTC. The V gene is TRBV10-3, the J gene TRBJ2-1; the D call may be TRBD1 or TRBD2 (6 bases each). Germline CDR1 ENHRY, CDR2 SYGVKD. Trimming left V 7 bases short and J 7 bases short, with 17 bases between. The CDR3 is 14 amino acids.